This T cell receptor (beta chain) was obtained from a study of blood T cell repertoires in COVID-19 (TCRdb year 2020). In terms of the full investigation: The collaborator samples originated in the United States, Italy and Spain and spanned the acute and convalescent phases of COVID-19. The samples were drawn from the first 160 participants of the ongoing ImmuneRACE study and from 1,254 subjects provided by 6 global collaborators. Subjects who had been exposed to COVID-19, were actively infected with it, or had recovered from it provided the deeply sampled blood TCRbeta repertoires that made up the dataset. Where HLA class I and class II types were available, the types were taken from metadata supplied by the sample provider, not from assay-based typing. The repertoires were made available in a free public database intended to serve as a resource for research on the immune response to SARS-CoV-2. Sample metadata almost always included a de-identified subject ID, COVID-19 status, age in years and sex. The material from the prospective study consisted of cDNA or gDNA derived from T cells, B-cell-depleted T cells, or PBMCs.

V and J are truncated by 3 bases and 0 bases respectively, leaving an intervening sequence of 16 bases. The germline V gene gives CDR1 as SGHRS and CDR2 as YFSETQ. The CDR3 sequence holds 17 residues, the cysteine and phenylalanine included. Just the 51-base CDR3 DNA is kept, in frame starting at base 1. Findings and caveats that apply to the study as a whole: Clinical and demographic metadata were provided uncurated, with the amount varying by source and participant.

A word on this clone: Its antigen remains undetermined. Base qualities are missing; no much larger clone stands one base away.

TCRbeta CDR3 regions were amplified from genomic DNA using the immunoSEQ Assay, a bias-controlled multiplex PCR. The authors' pipeline ran thus. Nucleated cell counts per sample were estimated from amplification of reference gene primers within the assay. Sequence reads were collapsed and filtered to measure the absolute abundance of every unique TCRbeta CDR3 rearrangement. For each sample, productive Simpson clonality was calculated by taking the square root of Simpson's diversity index across productive rearrangements. In TCRdb, the immuneACCESS table is reduced to in-frame sequences with V and J assigned. These tables do not hold every clone; where another copy was compared, an unresolved V gene accounts for under half, and the others remain unexplained. From that table come the V and J calls and clone size; the DNA was used to work out D and trimming. The sample table holds some 28,000 clones, of which nearly 90% were seen once. The ten largest clonotypes hold 9.3% of the sample.

The collaborating institutions used their own protocols to collect whole blood in K2EDTA tubes. Collaborator samples were shipped for TCRbeta analysis as frozen whole blood, isolated PBMCs, or DNA extracted from either sample type. The receptor chain draws on TRBV5-1 and TRBJ1-3; TRBD1 is a possible D gene, resting on 5 matching bases. The sequencing sample was made of peripheral blood. The clonotype was recovered from a human donor in a cohort sampled during active COVID-19. The CDR3 region reads CASSYEGLHSSGNTIYF. The bases are TGCGCCAGCAGCTATGAGGGACTCCACAGCTCTGGAAACACCATATATTTT.